This passage covers 12 T cell receptor beta chains from one sample sequenced in a study of T cell responses to AZD1222 COVID-19 vaccine. The data were produced by immunoSEQ multiplex PCR, yet TCRdb's version contains in-frame clones alone and is incomplete. Of about 110,000 clones in the sample, more than 70% were seen once. Sequencing used peripheral blood, obtained 28 days after the second AZD1222 dose. These receptor sequences come from an adult who received the AZD1222 COVID-19 vaccine.

The rearrangement links TRBV7-2 to TRBJ1-1; D call uncertain. This CDR3 spans 13 amino acids. Trimming removed 5 bases from V and 3 bases from J, with 10 bases in between. Per germline, CDR1 SGHTA and CDR2 FQGNSA. DNA of the CDR3: TGTGCCAGCAGCCGATCTGAAGACACTGAAGCTTTCTTT. This gives the protein CASSRSEDTEAFF.

The gene calls are TRBV3-1 (or the pseudogene TRBV3-2) and TRBJ1-2; perhaps TRBD1 as D (5 bases). The CDR3 loop spans 16 amino acids. CDR1 and CDR2 from the germline V gene are LGHDT and YNNKEL (reference sequence). V was clipped by 3 bases and J by 4 bases, with 18 bases between them. CDR3 nucleotide sequence: TGTGCCAGCAGCCAGAGTGTCGGGGCCGCCAGCTATGGCTACACCTTC. The encoded protein is CASSQSVGAASYGYTF.

The rearrangement uses TRBV9 and TRBJ1-2; D call uncertain. This CDR3 has 16 residues. Trimming took 0 bases from V and 4 from J, leaving 16 bases between them. Looked up from germline, CDR1 is SGDLS and CDR2 is YYNGEE. CDR3 amino acids: CASSVDEGSPAYGYTF. The DNA of the CDR3 is TGTGCCAGCAGCGTAGATGAAGGTTCCCCCGCCTATGGCTACACCTTC. The whole variable domain, remainder taken from reference TRBV9 and TRBJ1-2, is DSGVTQTPKHLITATGQRVTLRCSPRSGDLSVYWYQQSLDQGLQFLIQYYNGEERAKGNILERFSAQQFPDLHSELNLSSLELGDSALYFCASSVDEGSPAYGYTFGSGTRLTVV.

The CDR3 loop is CATSRDNRYQETQYF. CDR3 nucleotide sequence: TGTGCCACCAGCAGAGATAATAGGTACCAAGAGACCCAGTACTTC. V usage is TRBV15 and J usage is TRBJ2-5; D unclear. The CDR3 spans 15 residues. Trimming removed 0 bases from V and 0 bases from J, with 8 bases in between. Germline loops: CDR1 LNHNV, CDR2 YYDKDF (reference sequence).

The chain uses TRBV6-6 and TRBJ2-7, with D possibly matching TRBD1 (6 bases). The V gene lost 11 bases and the J gene lost 7 bases, with 15 bases spanning the gap. The length of the CDR3 is 11 residues. Germline loops: CDR1 MNHNY, CDR2 SVGAGI (reference sequence). CDR3 sequence: CAAQRGQEQYF. CDR3 nucleotide sequence: TGTGCCGCCCAAAGAGGACAGGAGCAGTACTTC.

The chain has TRBV6-4 and TRBJ2-2, with D maybe TRBD1 (6 bases). Between the trimmed V and J ends, which lost 4 bases and 2 bases, there was a span of 8 bases. Germline V CDR1 and CDR2: MRHNA, SNTAGT. This CDR3 is 14 amino acids long. CDR3 amino acids: CASSADSNTGELFF. CDR3 nucleotide sequence: TGTGCCAGCAGTGCGGACAGCAACACCGGGGAGCTGTTTTTT.

The chain recombines TRBV27 with TRBJ1-2; possible D gene TRBD1, 5 bases. The germline V gene has CDR1 MNHEY and CDR2 SMNVEV (reference sequence). This CDR3 is 17 amino acids long. V lost 5 bases and J 1 base, leaving 20 bases between the germline ends. The CDR3 here is CASSSPTRAEDNYGYTF. The CDR3 DNA reads as TGTGCCAGCAGTAGTCCCACCAGGGCAGAGGATAACTATGGCTACACCTTC.

V gene TRBV2 combines with J gene TRBJ1-1; a possible D gene is TRBD1 (6 bases). Germline loops: CDR1 SNHLY, CDR2 FYNNEI. CDR3 length: 14 amino acids. V was clipped by 3 bases and J by 3 bases, with 11 bases between them. Written as DNA, the CDR3 is TGTGCCAGCAGTGATGTGGGGGCTTACACTGAAGCTTTCTTT. This codes for CASSDVGAYTEAFF.

This chain links TRBV10-3 with TRBJ2-2; 9 nucleotides match TRBD1. The V segment lost 7 bases and the J segment 2 bases; nucleotides outside the gene matches: 8. The CDR3 contains 16 residues. Looked up from germline, CDR1 is ENHRY and CDR2 is SYGVKD. The CDR3 coding sequence is TGTGCCATCAATATCCCGGGACAGGGCAACACCGGGGAGCTGTTTTTT. Translated, it gives CAINIPGQGNTGELFF.

Written as DNA, the CDR3 is TGTGCCAGCAGTTATCCCCCGCGTATACGAACTTGGACAGGGGACGGCTCACCCCTCCACTTT. Encoded protein: CASSYPPRIRTWTGDGSPLHF. V and J are TRBV6-2 or TRBV6-3 and TRBJ1-6, with TRBD1 matching over 9 bases. This CDR3 is built from 21 residues. Germline lookup yields CDR1 MNHEY and CDR2 SVGEGT. V lost 3 bases, J lost 10 bases, and 25 bases stayed unmatched.

The chain uses TRBV5-1 and TRBJ2-3; no definite D call. The CDR3 covers 15 residues. The ends were cut back, 1 base at V and 0 bases at J, with 9 bases in the middle. Germline assignment: CDR1 SGHRS and CDR2 YFSETQ. This CDR3 is CASSLLSSSTDTQYF. The CDR3 nucleotides read TGCGCCAGCAGCTTGTTAAGCTCTAGCACAGATACGCAGTATTTT.

The rearrangement links TRBV7-2 to TRBJ2-3, with TRBD2 identical over 11 bases. With V trimmed by 5 bases and J by 1 base, 5 bases remained unmatched. The CDR3 has 16 amino acids. Germline CDR1 is SGHTA and CDR2 is FQGNSA. The CDR3 spells CASSRGTSGGTDTQYF. In DNA form, the CDR3 reads TGTGCCAGCAGCCGTGGGACTAGCGGAGGCACAGATACGCAGTATTTT.